This T cell receptor (beta chain) is from a study of T cells in Graves' hyperthyroidism and ophthalmopathy. Overall study results and limits: Most clonotypes expanded in thyroid above 0.001 were likewise present in blood. Ophthalmopathy prediction by the model preceded onset by a median roughly 6 months. Patients with ophthalmopathy were separated from those with stable hyperthyroidism by a 13 V-J model.

Amplified TCR beta CDR3 regions came from RNA transcripts. HTBI primers were employed in a first-round RT-PCR of the TCR CDR3. TCRdb itself ran the multiplex PCR reads through MiXCR, one entry per CDR3 protein. The repertoire includes 480,000 or so distinct CDR3 sequences, 40% to 50% of them detected once, and around 47% sits in the top ten. Turning to this clonotype: The antigen is not known.

Sample: peripheral blood or thyroid tissue (not recorded which). This TCR derives from an adult woman with Graves' disease, either hyperthyroidism or ophthalmopathy (not recorded which).

The CDR3 region has the DNA TGTGCCAGTAGTGACAGCCCTGGGGCCAACGTCCTGACTTTC. It encodes CASSDSPGANVLTF. The chain is built from TRBV19 and TRBJ2-6; D perhaps matches TRBD1 (5 bases). Trimming took off 5 bases at V and 2 bases at J, with 7 bases between the two ends. CDR3 length: 14 residues. Germline lookup yields CDR1 LNHDA and CDR2 SQIVND (reference sequence).